The 23 T cell receptor beta chains below were found in one sample sequenced in a study of blood T cell repertoires in COVID-19 (dated by TCRdb to 2018 to 2020). Libraries were built with the immunoSEQ multiplex PCR assay. The immuneACCESS repertoire file appears here via TCRdb, limited to in-frame rearrangements. These files lack a portion of the clones; in checked studies, under half of the deficit traces to unresolved V genes, and the cause of the others is not known. The sample table shows roughly 77,000 clones, and 85% to 90% are seen once. Of the sample, roughly 4.4% falls within the top ten clones. The sample taken for sequencing was peripheral blood. These receptors originate from a man aged 50-59 years with active COVID-19.

V gene TRBV19 combines with J gene TRBJ1-3, with D possibly TRBD1 on 6 matching bases. The CDR3 length is 15 residues. Trimming took off 5 bases at V and 1 base at J, with 12 bases between the two ends. The germline CDR1 and CDR2 sequences are LNHDA and SQIVND (reference sequence). CDR3 nucleotide sequence: TGTGCCAGTAGTTACAGGGAGTCGTCTGGAAACACCATATATTTT. It specifies CASSYRESSGNTIYF.

J is TRBJ2-7 and V is TRBV29-1, with 9 nucleotides matching TRBD1. The length of the CDR3 is 13 residues. The V gene end was trimmed by 7 bases and the J gene end by 0 bases; junction bases not matched to a gene: 4. The germline CDR1 and CDR2 sequences are SQVTM and ANQGSEA. The CDR3 sequence: CSAGQGSSYEQYF. CDR3 in DNA: TGCAGCGCTGGACAGGGGTCCTCCTACGAGCAGTACTTC.

This clone was found a few times. The CDR3 sequence: CASSQNRLLPAQYF. CDR3 bases: TGCGCCAGCAGCCAGAACCGACTTCTCCCAGCCCAGTATTTT. The chain carries TRBV4-1 and TRBJ2-3; D remains ambiguous. V was shortened by 3 bases and J by 12 bases, with 19 bases between the two germline ends. Per the germline V gene, CDR1 is MGHRA and CDR2 is YSYEKL. The CDR3 loop spans 14 amino acids.

This clone was observed a few times. The rearrangement uses TRBV9 and TRBJ2-7; no clear D gene. V dropped 0 bases and J dropped 7 bases, with 17 bases sitting between them. The CDR3 is made up of 15 amino acids. The V gene's germline CDR1 is SGDLS and CDR2 YYNGEE. CDR3 sequence: CASSVVAGPTREQYF. CDR3 sequence (DNA): TGTGCCAGCAGCGTAGTGGCAGGCCCAACTCGGGAGCAGTACTTC.

The chain links TRBV7-9 to TRBJ2-5; D unresolved. Trimming shortened V by 4 bases and J by 0 bases, and 9 bases separated the two germline ends. CDR1 and CDR2 (germline): SEHNR, FQNEAQ (reference sequence). The CDR3 loop spans 14 amino acids. Here the CDR3 reads CASSSTRDQETQYF. The CDR3 region has the DNA TGTGCCAGCAGCTCTACCCGGGACCAAGAGACCCAGTACTTC.

The chain joins TRBV3-1 (or the pseudogene TRBV3-2) to TRBJ2-3, with no clear D. Germline lookup yields CDR1 LGHDT and CDR2 YNNKEL (reference sequence). The CDR3 extends over 16 amino acids. The germline V and J ends were trimmed by 0 bases and 1 base, with 11 bases remaining between them. The CDR3 DNA follows: TGTGCCAGCAGCCAAGATCTTCTACTCGGCACAGATACGCAGTATTTT. Protein product: CASSQDLLLGTDTQYF.

The V gene is TRBV6-5, the J gene TRBJ2-2; a weak D match, TRBD2 (7 bases). V lost 6 bases and J lost 6, with 11 bases in between. The CDR3 is made up of 13 amino acids. CDR1 MNHEY and CDR2 SVGAGI come from the germline V gene. The CDR3 DNA follows: TGTGCCAGCAGCCTAGGGGGGGCCGGGGAGCTGTTTTTT. Protein: CASSLGGAGELFF.

The CDR3 region has the DNA TGTGCCAGTAGTATAATTCAGGGAAACTACACCTTC. Translation gives CASSIIQGNYTF. V gene TRBV19 combines with J gene TRBJ1-2, with D possibly matching TRBD1 (5 bases). This CDR3 has 12 amino acids. Germline lookup yields CDR1 LNHDA and CDR2 SQIVND (reference sequence). V lost 2 bases and J lost 10, with 11 bases in between.

V and J are TRBV9 and TRBJ2-1, with 8 bases matching TRBD2. Germline V gene data show CDR1 as SGDLS and CDR2 as YYNGEE. This CDR3 contains 15 residues. V lost 0 bases, J lost 7 bases, and 6 bases stayed unmatched. The CDR3 bases are TGTGCCAGCAGCGTAGACGGGACTAGTCTAAATGAGCAGTTCTTC. Its translation: CASSVDGTSLNEQFF.

This clone was seen a single time. The rearrangement joins TRBV19 to TRBJ2-2; 7 positions agree with TRBD1. The germline V gene encodes CDR1 LNHDA and CDR2 SQIVND (reference sequence). The CDR3 extends over 14 amino acids. V dropped 7 bases and J dropped 4; count of bases not matched to a gene: 6. DNA for the CDR3: TGTGCCAGTATTGGACAGGCGGGCACCGGGGAGCTGTTTTTT. This codes for CASIGQAGTGELFF.

The chain joins TRBV24-1 to TRBJ2-3, with TRBD2 matching over 7 bases. The CDR3 has 16 residues. After removal of 2 bases from V and 0 bases from J, the junction contained 4 bases not matched to a gene. CDR1 is KGHDR, CDR2 SFDVKD, per germline. The CDR3 reads CATSDWGAGSTDTQYF. The CDR3 bases are TGTGCCACCAGTGATTGGGGAGCGGGAAGCACAGATACGCAGTATTTT.

The rearrangement links TRBV6-4 to TRBJ2-1; 10 bases line up with TRBD2. This CDR3 has 15 amino acids. V shed 3 bases and J 8 bases; nucleotides not matched to a gene: 7. Germline assignment: CDR1 MRHNA and CDR2 SNTAGT. CDR3 sequence reads: CASSESASGGHEQFF. The CDR3 nucleotides are TGTGCCAGCAGTGAGTCGGCTAGCGGGGGCCATGAGCAGTTCTTC.

V and J are TRBV11-2 and TRBJ2-5; weak D call: TRBD2 (6 bases). The germline gives CDR1 SGHAT, CDR2 FQNNGV. The length of the CDR3 is 13 residues. Trimming left V 3 bases short and J 2 bases short, with 7 bases between. For the CDR3, the DNA is TGTGCCAGCAGCTTGGGGGGTCAAGAGACCCAGTACTTC. Amino acids: CASSLGGQETQYF.

This chain uses TRBV5-4 with TRBJ2-5; 7 nucleotides agree with TRBD2. The CDR3 loop spans 14 amino acids. The J segment lost 4 bases and the V segment lost 4 bases, leaving 7 bases of the junction unmatched. Germline CDR1 is SGHNT and CDR2 is YYREEE (reference sequence). CDR3 DNA sequence: TGTGCCAGCAGCAATCCCGGGACTACAGAGACCCAGTACTTC. Amino acid sequence: CASSNPGTTETQYF.

This clone appeared once. The CDR3 here is CACFHLGLSYNEQFF. The CDR3, as DNA: TGTGCCTGCTTTCATTTGGGCCTCTCCTACAATGAGCAGTTCTTC. The rearrangement joins TRBV30 to TRBJ2-1; D remains ambiguous. CDR1 GTSNPN and CDR2 SVGIG come from the germline V gene (reference sequence). The CDR3 has 15 amino acids. V lost 6 bases, J lost 0 bases, and 15 bases lay in between. Variable domain in full (rest from reference TRBV30 and TRBJ2-1): SQTIHQWPATLVQPVGSPLSLECTVEGTSNPNLYWYRQAAGRGLQLLFYSVGIGQISSEVPQNLSASRPQDRQFILSSKKLLLSDSGFYLCACFHLGLSYNEQFFGPGTRLTVL.

The rearrangement joins TRBV7-9 to TRBJ2-2; a weak D match, TRBD1 (5 bases). This CDR3 is built from 12 residues. The V end lost 5 bases, the J end lost 7 bases, and 8 bases lay between the germline ends. CDR1 is SEHNR, CDR2 FQNEAQ, per germline (reference sequence). In DNA form, the CDR3 reads TGTGCCAGCAGCCGACAGAACGGGGAGCTGTTTTTT. Amino acid sequence: CASSRQNGELFF.

The rearrangement links TRBV30 to TRBJ1-6; TRBD1 is a possible D gene (6 bases). Germline V gene sequence: CDR1 GTSNPN, CDR2 SVGIG (reference sequence). This CDR3 has 14 amino acids. V gave up 3 bases and J gave up 13 bases, with 19 bases separating them. DNA of the CDR3: TGTGCCTGGAGAGGGCCAGGGGCGTGGACGCCCCTCCACTTT. Translated, it gives CAWRGPGAWTPLHF. Full variable domain (outside the CDR3, taken from reference TRBV30 and TRBJ1-6): SQTIHQWPATLVQPVGSPLSLECTVEGTSNPNLYWYRQAAGRGLQLLFYSVGIGQISSEVPQNLSASRPQDRQFILSSKKLLLSDSGFYLCAWRGPGAWTPLHFGNGTRLTVT.

The chain is built from TRBV19 and TRBJ1-5, with D possibly being TRBD1 (6 bases). This CDR3 contains 13 residues. V lost 4 bases and J 7 bases, leaving 11 bases between the germline ends. Germline assignment: CDR1 LNHDA and CDR2 SQIVND (reference sequence). The CDR3 region is CASSSTGYQPQHF. The CDR3 nucleotides are TGTGCCAGTAGTAGCACAGGGTACCAGCCCCAGCATTTT. Full variable domain (rest looked up from reference TRBV19 and TRBJ1-5): DGGITQSPKYLFRKEGQNVTLSCEQNLNHDAMYWYRQDPGQGLRLIYYSQIVNDFQKGDIAEGYSVSREKKESFPLTVTSAQKNPTAFYLCASSSTGYQPQHFGDGTRLSIL.

This chain connects TRBV6-2 or TRBV6-3 to TRBJ1-5; D not certain. V was cut by 2 bases and J by 13 bases, with 12 bases left in between. Per germline, CDR1 MNHEY and CDR2 SVGEGT. The CDR3 has 12 residues. The CDR3 coding sequence is TGTGCCAGCAGTTACGGTACCCGGGAACAGCATTTT. Its protein is CASSYGTREQHF.

The gene calls are TRBV6-5 and TRBJ1-2, with D unresolved. Trimming left V 4 bases short and J 6 bases short, with 15 bases between. Germline values: CDR1 MNHEY, CDR2 SVGAGI. CDR3 size: 14 residues. Here the CDR3 reads CASSSGRPFDGYTF. The DNA of the CDR3 is TGTGCCAGCAGTTCGGGGAGGCCGTTTGATGGCTACACCTTC.

The rearrangement links TRBV9 to TRBJ1-1, with unresolved D. Trimming took off 4 bases at V and 4 bases at J, with 17 bases between the two ends. CDR3 size: 15 residues. Germline V gives CDR1 SGDLS, CDR2 YYNGEE. The CDR3 region has the DNA TGTGCCAGCAGCCCCCGTCAGGTTTTGGGCACTGAAGCTTTCTTT. Protein product: CASSPRQVLGTEAFF. The whole variable domain, filled in from reference TRBV9 and TRBJ1-1, reads DSGVTQTPKHLITATGQRVTLRCSPRSGDLSVYWYQQSLDQGLQFLIQYYNGEERAKGNILERFSAQQFPDLHSELNLSSLELGDSALYFCASSPRQVLGTEAFFGQGTRLTVV.

The chain carries TRBV21-1 and TRBJ2-2; the table's D call, TRBD1, has no DNA check behind it. TRBV21-1 is deemed a pseudogene. The CDR3 contains 17 residues. The CDR3: CASSKAPDRENTGELFF. As DNA, the CDR3 is TGTGCCAGCAGCAAAGCTCCGGACAGGGAGAACACCGGGGAGCTGTTTTTT.

With respect to this clone: Compared with germline, one end of the junction differs, possibly owing to a read error. The chain joins TRBV7-7 to TRBJ1-5; 9 bases map to TRBD1. CDR1 SSHAT and CDR2 FNYEAQ come from the germline V gene (reference sequence). The CDR3 sequence is 13 residues long. CDR3 sequence: CASSLTGGQPQHF. CDR3 nucleotides: TGTGCTAGCAGCCTCACAGGGGGCCAGCCCCAGCATTTT.